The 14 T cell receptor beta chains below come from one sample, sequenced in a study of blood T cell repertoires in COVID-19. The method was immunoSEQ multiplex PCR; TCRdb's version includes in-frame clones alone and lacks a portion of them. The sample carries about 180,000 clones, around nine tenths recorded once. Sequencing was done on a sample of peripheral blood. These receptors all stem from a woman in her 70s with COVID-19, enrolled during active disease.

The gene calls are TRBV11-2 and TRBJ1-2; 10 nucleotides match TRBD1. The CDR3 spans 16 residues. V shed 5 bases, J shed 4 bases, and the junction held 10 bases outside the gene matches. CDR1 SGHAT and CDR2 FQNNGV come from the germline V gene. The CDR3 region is CASSRTGGTFGYGYTF. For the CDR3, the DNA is TGTGCCAGCAGCCGGACAGGGGGAACCTTCGGCTATGGCTACACCTTC.

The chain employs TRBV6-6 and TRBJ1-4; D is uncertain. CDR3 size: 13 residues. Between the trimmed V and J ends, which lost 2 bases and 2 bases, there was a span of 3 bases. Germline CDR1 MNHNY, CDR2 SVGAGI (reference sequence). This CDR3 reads CASSYRTNEKLFF. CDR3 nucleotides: TGTGCCAGCAGTTACCGTACTAATGAAAAACTGTTTTTT.

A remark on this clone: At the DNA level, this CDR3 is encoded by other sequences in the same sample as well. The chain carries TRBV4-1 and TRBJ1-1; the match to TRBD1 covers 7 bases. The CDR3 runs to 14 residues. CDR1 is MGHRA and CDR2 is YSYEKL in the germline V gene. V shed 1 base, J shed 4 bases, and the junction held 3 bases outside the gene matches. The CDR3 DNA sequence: TGCGCCAGCAGCCAAGGACAGGGCGGCACTGAAGCTTTCTTT. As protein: CASSQGQGGTEAFF.

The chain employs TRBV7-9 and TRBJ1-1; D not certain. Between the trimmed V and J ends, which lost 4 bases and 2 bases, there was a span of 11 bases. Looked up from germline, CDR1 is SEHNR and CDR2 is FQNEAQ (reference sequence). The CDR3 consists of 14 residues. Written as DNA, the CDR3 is TGTGCCAGCAGCTCGGGTTTCTTAAACACTGAAGCTTTCTTT. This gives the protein CASSSGFLNTEAFF.

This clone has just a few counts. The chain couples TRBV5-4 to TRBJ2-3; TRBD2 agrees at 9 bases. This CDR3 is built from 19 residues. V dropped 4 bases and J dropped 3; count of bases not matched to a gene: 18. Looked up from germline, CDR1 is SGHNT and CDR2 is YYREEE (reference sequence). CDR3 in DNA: TGTGCCAGCAGCACACTAAAAGGGACTAGCCTTGGAAGGACAGATACGCAGTATTTT. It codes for CASSTLKGTSLGRTDTQYF. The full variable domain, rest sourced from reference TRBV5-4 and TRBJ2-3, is ETGVTQSPTHLIKTRGQQVTLRCSSQSGHNTVSWYQQALGQGPQFIFQYYREEENGRGNFPPRFSGLQFPNYSSELNVNALELDDSALYLCASSTLKGTSLGRTDTQYFGPGTRLTVL.

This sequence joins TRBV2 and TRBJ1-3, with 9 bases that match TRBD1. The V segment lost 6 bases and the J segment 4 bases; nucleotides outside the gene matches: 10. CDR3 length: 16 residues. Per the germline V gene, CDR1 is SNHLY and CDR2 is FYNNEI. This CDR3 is CASRRTTGTGGNTIYF. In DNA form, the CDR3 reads TGTGCCAGCAGAAGAACAACCGGGACAGGGGGAAACACCATATATTTT.

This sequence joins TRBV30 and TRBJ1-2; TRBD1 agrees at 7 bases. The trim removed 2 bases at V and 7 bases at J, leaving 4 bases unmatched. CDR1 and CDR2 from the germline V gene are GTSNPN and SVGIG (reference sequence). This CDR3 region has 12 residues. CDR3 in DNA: TGTGCCTGGAGTCAGGGGGTGTTTGGCTACACCTTC. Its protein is CAWSQGVFGYTF.

The CDR3 protein is CASSVRRTSGYNEQFF. Written as DNA, the CDR3 is TGTGCCAGCAGTGTGAGAAGGACTAGCGGCTACAATGAGCAGTTCTTC. The gene calls are TRBV6-1 and TRBJ2-1, with 10 bases matching TRBD2. J gave up 3 bases and V 4 bases, and 6 bases lay outside the gene matches. The CDR3 sequence is 16 residues long. CDR1 is MNHNS, CDR2 SASEGT, per germline.

The CDR3 region is CASRAGSNYGYTF. In nucleotides, the CDR3 is TGTGCCAGCAGGGCGGGTTCCAACTATGGCTACACCTTC. The chain carries TRBV6-5 and TRBJ1-2, with D hard to call. Trimming removed 6 bases from V and 2 bases from J, with 10 bases in between. Germline CDR1 is MNHEY and CDR2 is SVGAGI. The CDR3 covers 13 residues.

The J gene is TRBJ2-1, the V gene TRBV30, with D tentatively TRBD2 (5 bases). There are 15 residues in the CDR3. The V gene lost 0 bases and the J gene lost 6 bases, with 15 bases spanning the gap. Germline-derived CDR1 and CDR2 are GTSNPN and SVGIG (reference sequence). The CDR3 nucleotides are TGTGCCTGGAGTGTCGGACTGTACGATCCCAATGAGCAGTTCTTC. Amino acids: CAWSVGLYDPNEQFF.

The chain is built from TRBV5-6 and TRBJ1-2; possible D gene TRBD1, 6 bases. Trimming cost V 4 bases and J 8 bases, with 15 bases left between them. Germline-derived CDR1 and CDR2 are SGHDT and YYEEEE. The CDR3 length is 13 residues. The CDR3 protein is CASSQGGQGGYTF. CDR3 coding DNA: TGTGCCAGCAGCCAAGGGGGACAAGGGGGCTACACCTTC.

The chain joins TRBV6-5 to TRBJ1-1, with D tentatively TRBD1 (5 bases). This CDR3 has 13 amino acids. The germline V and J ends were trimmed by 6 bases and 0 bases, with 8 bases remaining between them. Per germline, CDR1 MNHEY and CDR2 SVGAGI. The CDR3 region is CASSDSLNTEAFF. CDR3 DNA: TGTGCCAGCAGCGACAGCCTGAACACTGAAGCTTTCTTT.

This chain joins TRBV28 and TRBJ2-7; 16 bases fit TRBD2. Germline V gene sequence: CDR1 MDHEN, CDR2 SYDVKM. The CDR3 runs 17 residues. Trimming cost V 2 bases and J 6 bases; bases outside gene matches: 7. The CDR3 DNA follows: TGTGCCAGCAGTTTACCGGGACTAGCGGGAGGGCCGGGCGAGCAGTACTTC. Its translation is CASSLPGLAGGPGEQYF.

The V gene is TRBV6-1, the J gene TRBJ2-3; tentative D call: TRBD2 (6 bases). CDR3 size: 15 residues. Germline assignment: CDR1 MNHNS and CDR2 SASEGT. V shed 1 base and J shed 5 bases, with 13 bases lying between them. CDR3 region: CASSEVWARGDTQYF. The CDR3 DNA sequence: TGTGCCAGCAGTGAAGTTTGGGCGCGGGGAGATACGCAGTATTTT.